Presented here are 28 T cell receptor beta chains from one specimen sequenced in a study of TIL therapy for anti-PD-1-resistant metastatic lung cancer. Sample time point: pre-treatment sample, taken before nivolumab and TIL therapy. This was the immunoSEQ v3 assay. The assay was immunoSEQ multiplex PCR, and TCRdb's table has in-frame clones only and misses some. In the table there are 50,000 to 70,000 clones, under 75% of which are singletons. The specimen was blood, collected at baseline. The source is a person between 25 and 79 years old with non-small cell lung cancer.

V gene TRBV4-2 combines with J gene TRBJ2-4, with D unclear. Deletions cut 1 base from V and 7 bases from J, with 14 bases between. CDR1 LGHNA and CDR2 YNFKEQ come from the germline V gene. The CDR3 runs to 15 residues. The CDR3 DNA sequence: TGTGCCAGCAGCCAAGGAGTGGAAGGCCTGAACATTCAGTACTTC. Translated: CASSQGVEGLNIQYF.

V is TRBV5-4 and J is TRBJ2-5; 9 nucleotides agree with TRBD1. This CDR3 contains 15 residues. Germline lookup yields CDR1 SGHNT and CDR2 YYREEE (reference sequence). With V trimmed by 5 bases and J by 3 bases, 8 bases remained unmatched. The CDR3 DNA reads TGTGCCAGCAGTCGTGCCGGGACAGGGAAAGAGACCCAGTACTTC. Its translation is CASSRAGTGKETQYF.

This rearrangement joins TRBV7-2 to TRBJ1-2; D ambiguous. The germline V gene has CDR1 SGHTA and CDR2 FQGNSA. The CDR3 consists of 14 residues. The V and J ends lost 0 bases and 6 bases respectively, with 11 bases between them. The CDR3: CASSLAWEWNGYTF. DNA of the CDR3: TGTGCCAGCAGCTTAGCGTGGGAGTGGAATGGCTACACCTTC.

Here the CDR3 reads CASTLGVGTEAFF. The CDR3, as DNA: TGTGCCAGCACCCTGGGGGTGGGGACTGAAGCTTTCTTT. The rearrangement joins TRBV6-5 to TRBJ1-1; possibly TRBD1 for D (5 bases). With 7 bases removed from V and 5 bases from J, the gap between germline ends came to 14 bases. Germline loops: CDR1 MNHEY, CDR2 SVGAGI. The CDR3 contains 13 residues.

This chain links TRBV29-1 with TRBJ2-2, with D possibly being TRBD2 (6 bases). The CDR3 is made up of 14 amino acids. With 6 bases removed from V and 4 bases from J, the gap between germline ends came to 15 bases. The germline V gene has CDR1 SQVTM and CDR2 ANQGSEA. The CDR3 sequence: CSVGGGAGTGELFF. CDR3 in DNA: TGCAGCGTGGGAGGAGGGGCTGGCACCGGGGAGCTGTTTTTT.

This clone has more than one count but fewer than ten. This chain connects TRBV18 to TRBJ2-3, with D uncertain. The CDR3 spans 14 residues. V lost 0 bases and J 0 bases, leaving 4 bases between the germline ends. The germline V gene encodes CDR1 KGHSH and CDR2 LQKENI. The CDR3 DNA sequence: TGTGCCAGCTCACCACCCTCTAGCACAGATACGCAGTATTTT. It yields the protein CASSPPSSTDTQYF.

This clone was counted once. The rearrangement joins TRBV7-9 to TRBJ2-7; TRBD1 matches 11 bases. The trim removed 4 bases at V and 1 base at J, leaving 3 bases unmatched. Looked up from germline, CDR1 is SEHNR and CDR2 is FQNEAQ (reference sequence). The CDR3 totals 15 residues. The CDR3 nucleotides read TGTGCCAGCAGCTCTGGACAGGGGGCATCCTACGAGCAGTACTTC. It codes for CASSSGQGASYEQYF.

This rearrangement joins TRBV19 to TRBJ2-3, with D perhaps TRBD1 (5 bases). The CDR3 extends over 14 amino acids. V gave up 8 bases and J gave up 2 bases, with 14 bases separating them. Germline V gene lookup returns CDR1 LNHDA and CDR2 SQIVND (reference sequence). CDR3 sequence: CASGPRGNTDTQYF. Here the CDR3 DNA reads TGTGCCAGTGGTCCTAGGGGTAACACAGATACGCAGTATTTT.

This clone has more than one count but fewer than ten. The V gene is TRBV2, the J gene TRBJ2-7; 7 positions match TRBD1. Germline V gene sequence: CDR1 SNHLY, CDR2 FYNNEI. J gave up 0 bases and V 6 bases, and 5 bases lay outside the gene matches. The CDR3 length is 14 residues. CDR3 sequence reads: CASSEQGTSYEQYF. The CDR3 DNA follows: TGTGCCAGCAGCGAACAGGGGACCTCCTACGAGCAGTACTTC.

This clone was counted a few times. The rearrangement uses TRBV7-6 and TRBJ1-5; 9 nucleotides line up with TRBD1. This CDR3 is built from 14 residues. V lost 4 bases and J lost 7; bases outside the gene matches: 5. Germline V CDR1 and CDR2: SGHVS, FNYEAQ. CDR3 residues: CASSSGQGGQPQHF. The CDR3 DNA reads TGTGCCAGCAGCTCGGGACAGGGAGGACAGCCCCAGCATTTT.

This clone was seen a handful of times. The chain links TRBV2 to TRBJ1-5; perhaps TRBD1 as D (6 bases). The CDR3 totals 14 residues. Per the germline V gene, CDR1 is SNHLY and CDR2 is FYNNEI. The V and J ends lost 6 bases and 9 bases respectively, with 18 bases between them. CDR3 nucleotide sequence: TGTGCCAGCAGGCCGGTGGGGGGGCAGGGGCCCCAGCATTTT. It encodes CASRPVGGQGPQHF.

The CDR3 loop reads CASRKRQGTASYEQYF. CDR3 sequence (DNA): TGTGCCAGTAGGAAGCGCCAGGGCACTGCCTCCTACGAGCAGTACTTC. The chain combines TRBV19 with TRBJ2-7; D possibly corresponds to TRBD1 (5 bases). This CDR3 has 16 amino acids. From germline, CDR1 is LNHDA and CDR2 SQIVND (reference sequence). V dropped 6 bases and J dropped 0 bases, with 18 bases sitting between them.

The chain joins TRBV6-1 to TRBJ2-7; 10 bases are a match to TRBD1. With V trimmed by 6 bases and J by 4 bases, 6 bases remained unmatched. The CDR3 covers 14 residues. Per germline, CDR1 MNHNS and CDR2 SASEGT. The CDR3 bases are TGTGCCAGCAGAGCGGGACAGGGGAAATACGAGCAGTACTTC. Translation gives CASRAGQGKYEQYF.

The V and J genes are TRBV7-9 and TRBJ1-6; tentative D call: TRBD1 (5 bases). V was clipped by 5 bases and J by 10 bases, with 12 bases between them. Germline CDR1 SEHNR, CDR2 FQNEAQ (reference sequence). The CDR3 totals 13 residues. This chain's CDR3 is CASSTTGESPLHF. The CDR3 coding sequence is TGTGCCAGCAGCACAACAGGAGAGTCACCCCTCCACTTT.

This clone was detected only a few times. Within the sample, other DNA sequences also encode this same CDR3. This chain connects TRBV28 to TRBJ2-5; 9 bases match TRBD1. In germline, CDR1 is MDHEN, CDR2 SYDVKM. The CDR3 spans 15 residues. Trimming at V came to 4 bases and at J to 4 bases, leaving 7 bases not matched to a gene. Written as DNA, the CDR3 is TGTGCCAGCAGTTCACCGGGACAGGGAACAGAGACCCAGTACTTC. This sequence encodes CASSSPGQGTETQYF.

This clone was picked up many times. The chain combines TRBV27 with TRBJ2-2, with 7 bases lining up with TRBD2. Germline CDR1 reads MNHEY; CDR2 reads SMNVEV (reference sequence). After removal of 0 bases from V and 3 bases from J, the junction contained 7 bases not matched to a gene. This CDR3 is 17 amino acids long. The CDR3 is CASSLSMGEGYTGELFF. The CDR3 DNA reads as TGTGCCAGCAGTTTATCGATGGGGGAGGGGTACACCGGGGAGCTGTTTTTT.

This clone was seen a few times. The rearrangement uses TRBV28 and TRBJ2-2, with a possible D match to TRBD2 (5 bases). V was clipped by 2 bases and J by 6 bases, with 19 bases between them. CDR3 size: 17 residues. From germline, CDR1 is MDHEN and CDR2 SYDVKM. CDR3 sequence reads: CASSLRYGSTGSGELFF. The CDR3 coding sequence is TGTGCCAGCAGTTTACGGTATGGGTCAACGGGATCCGGGGAGCTGTTTTTT. Combining the CDR3 with reference TRBV28 and TRBJ2-2 gives the whole variable domain DVKVTQSSRYLVKRTGEKVFLECVQDMDHENMFWYRQDPGLGLRLIYFSYDVKMKEKGDIPEGYSVSREKKERFSLILESASTNQTSMYLCASSLRYGSTGSGELFFGEGSRLTVL.

This clone was picked up one time. This chain links TRBV11-3 with TRBJ2-3, with D uncertain. Per the germline V gene, CDR1 is SGHNT and CDR2 is YENEEA. The CDR3 sequence is 12 residues long. V was trimmed by 4 bases and J by 6 bases, leaving 8 bases between them. The DNA for the CDR3 is TGTGCCAGCAGCTCTCGACGTGATACGCAGTATTTT. Translation: CASSSRRDTQYF.

CDR3 region: CASSTWDGELFF. The CDR3 region has the DNA TGTGCCAGCAGTACGTGGGATGGGGAGCTGTTTTTT. This chain uses TRBV6-5 with TRBJ2-2; D is unresolved. Germline V CDR1 and CDR2: MNHEY, SVGAGI. V dropped 5 bases and J dropped 8 bases, with 9 bases sitting between them. This CDR3 region has 12 residues.

This clone was counted between two and nine times. The rearrangement uses TRBV4-1 and TRBJ1-6; D is perhaps TRBD1 (5 bases). Per germline, CDR1 MGHRA and CDR2 YSYEKL. The CDR3 is 13 amino acids. With 6 bases removed from V and 5 bases from J, the gap between germline ends came to 8 bases. The CDR3 DNA reads TGCGCCAGCAGGTGGGGGAATAATTCACCCCTCCACTTT. It is translated as CASRWGNNSPLHF.

The V and J genes are TRBV19 and TRBJ2-2, with TRBD1 matching 10 bases. Germline-derived CDR1 and CDR2 are LNHDA and SQIVND (reference sequence). V lost 5 bases and J lost 7; bases outside the gene matches: 13. CDR3 length: 17 residues. CDR3 sequence: CASSPPIRTGGFGELFF. The CDR3 DNA is TGTGCCAGTAGTCCCCCGATCCGGACAGGGGGTTTCGGGGAGCTGTTTTTT. Combining the CDR3 with reference TRBV19 and TRBJ2-2 gives the whole variable domain DGGITQSPKYLFRKEGQNVTLSCEQNLNHDAMYWYRQDPGQGLRLIYYSQIVNDFQKGDIAEGYSVSREKKESFPLTVTSAQKNPTAFYLCASSPPIRTGGFGELFFGEGSRLTVL.

This sequence joins TRBV5-4 and TRBJ1-4, with D hard to call. The CDR3 is made up of 13 amino acids. The V gene's germline CDR1 is SGHNT and CDR2 YYREEE (reference sequence). Trimming took off 3 bases at V and 4 bases at J, with 7 bases between the two ends. In nucleotides, the CDR3 is TGTGCCAGCAGCTCGACTATTAATGAAAAACTGTTTTTT. Amino acid sequence: CASSSTINEKLFF. Filled out from reference TRBV5-4 and TRBJ1-4, the complete variable domain reads ETGVTQSPTHLIKTRGQQVTLRCSSQSGHNTVSWYQQALGQGPQFIFQYYREEENGRGNFPPRFSGLQFPNYSSELNVNALELDDSALYLCASSSTINEKLFFGSGTQLSVL.

The table lists this clone with a count of one. The chain couples TRBV29-1 to TRBJ2-1; 9 bases align to TRBD2. CDR3 length equals 13 residues. V gave up 5 bases and J gave up 3 bases; unmatched junction bases: 2. Germline CDR1 reads SQVTM; CDR2 reads ANQGSEA. CDR3 sequence: CSVRAGGYNEQFF. CDR3 sequence (DNA): TGCAGCGTTCGAGCGGGAGGCTACAATGAGCAGTTCTTC.

This clone was picked up one time. The rearrangement joins TRBV30 to TRBJ2-1; D gene ambiguous. CDR3 length: 13 amino acids. The V end lost 0 bases, the J end lost 5 bases, and 8 bases lay between the germline ends. Per germline, CDR1 GTSNPN and CDR2 SVGIG (reference sequence). The CDR3 coding sequence is TGTGCCTGGAGTGTACTACTTAACAATGAGCAGTTCTTC. As protein: CAWSVLLNNEQFF.

The V call is TRBV9, the J call TRBJ2-1; TRBD2 matches 7 bases. Per the germline V gene, CDR1 is SGDLS and CDR2 is YYNGEE. J gave up 6 bases and V 2 bases, and 5 bases lay outside the gene matches. The CDR3 is 14 amino acids. CDR3 sequence: CASSVGGSSNEQFF. The CDR3 DNA reads TGTGCCAGCAGCGTTGGCGGGAGTAGCAATGAGCAGTTCTTC.

This clone was recorded once. The CDR3 nucleotides read TGTGCCAGCAGCTTGGTTATGTACCAAGAGACCCAGTACTTC. It yields the protein CASSLVMYQETQYF. The chain couples TRBV5-4 to TRBJ2-5, with unresolved D. The CDR3 has 14 residues. V lost 0 bases, J lost 0 bases, and 6 bases lay in between. In germline, CDR1 is SGHNT, CDR2 YYREEE (reference sequence). The entire variable domain, with the rest obtained from reference TRBV5-4 and TRBJ2-5, is as follows: ETGVTQSPTHLIKTRGQQVTLRCSSQSGHNTVSWYQQALGQGPQFIFQYYREEENGRGNFPPRFSGLQFPNYSSELNVNALELDDSALYLCASSLVMYQETQYFGPGTRLLVL.

The chain links TRBV9 to TRBJ2-3; TRBD1 is a possible D gene (5 bases). The germline V gene encodes CDR1 SGDLS and CDR2 YYNGEE. The CDR3 covers 16 residues. V lost 0 bases, J lost 1 base, and 12 bases lay in between. CDR3 residues: CASSVAGQGRTDTQYF. The CDR3 bases are TGTGCCAGCAGCGTAGCAGGGCAGGGCCGCACAGATACGCAGTATTTT.

The gene calls are TRBV7-2 and TRBJ2-3; 9 nucleotides line up with TRBD2. The junction had 9 bases not matched to a gene; V was cut back by 1 base and J by 7 bases. The length of the CDR3 is 16 residues. In germline, CDR1 is SGHTA, CDR2 FQGNSA. DNA of the CDR3: TGTGCCAGCAGCTTAGGAGCGGGGGGCCAAAGAAATACGCAGTATTTT. Its protein is CASSLGAGGQRNTQYF.